This T cell receptor beta chain was profiled in a study of Graves' ophthalmopathy and Graves' hyperthyroidism. Across the study: Before any treatment was given, at initial diagnosis, peripheral blood was collected.

The CDR3 sequence is 15 residues long. Per the germline V gene, CDR1 is LNHNV and CDR2 is YYDKDF (reference sequence). This clonotype was detected many times. Its antigen is still unknown. Since a much larger clone is just one base distant, this may be a read error. Study-wide points: A classifier, a 13-signature model, separated ophthalmopathy from stable hyperthyroidism with around 88% sensitivity and less than 83% specificity.

Excluded: other autoimmune disease, uncontrolled infection, pregnancy or lactation. From RNA, the CDR3 regions of TCR beta chains were amplified and sequenced. Amplification began with first-round RT-PCR using HTBI primers, then second-round multiplex PCR was performed. One entry per CDR3 protein, called by TCRdb with MiXCR from the multiplex PCR reads. The sample contains 350,000 to 400,000 distinct CDR3 sequences, approximately 20% of which appear only once. The clonotype was recovered from a woman between 18 and 29 years old with Graves' ophthalmopathy. Specimen: peripheral blood. This chain uses TRBV15 with TRBJ2-2; 7 bases align to TRBD2. The CDR3 nucleotides are TGTGTCACCAAAAGAGAGGGAGGGCATGTCGGGGAGCTGTTTTTT. This gives the protein CVTKREGGHVGELFF. Together with reference TRBV15 and TRBJ2-2, the CDR3 gives the full variable domain: DAMVIQNPRYQVTQFGKPVTLSCSQTLNHNVMYWYQQKSSQAPKLLFHYYDKDFNNEADTPDNFQSRRPNTSFCFLDIRSPGLGDTAMYLCVTKREGGHVGELFFGEGSRLTVL.